Listed below are T cell receptor beta chains from one sample, sequenced in a study of blood T cells in healthy people across ages. TCRdb re-called the 5' RACE reads with MiXCR, one entry per CDR3 protein. The top ten clones hold 2.1% of a sample with over 1.5 million distinct CDR3 sequences, about 50% of them seen once. The specimen sequenced was blood. These receptor sequences come from a woman aged 35 to 49 in good health. CDR3s include the opening cysteine and the closing phenylalanine or tryptophan.

v_gene: TRBV2
len: 17
j_gene: TRBJ2-5
CDR3aa: CASSELVPQGNQETQYF

v_gene: TRBV7-8
len: 15
j_gene: TRBJ2-7
CDR3aa: CASSLRDRGYHEQYF

v_gene: TRBV4-3
len: 15
j_gene: TRBJ2-3
CDR3aa: CASSPATTGTDTQYF

v_gene: TRBV29-1
len: 12
j_gene: TRBJ2-7
CDR3aa: CSVEASSYEQYF

v_gene: TRBV14
len: 16
j_gene: TRBJ2-1
CDR3aa: CASSQLERGPWDEQFF

v_gene: TRBV6-5
len: 14
j_gene: TRBJ2-6
CDR3aa: CASSHPLGANVLTF

v_gene: TRBV24-1
len: 16
j_gene: TRBJ2-1
CDR3aa: CATSDSWEAAYNEQFF

v_gene: TRBV7-9
len: 15
j_gene: TRBJ2-7
CDR3aa: CASNPGQAWVYEQYF

v_gene: TRBV6-1
len: 19
j_gene: TRBJ2-6
CDR3aa: CASAQPHVGQSSGANVLTF

v_gene: TRBV6-5
len: 13
j_gene: TRBJ2-7
CDR3aa: CASRGGDSYEQYF

v_gene: TRBV6-5
len: 16
j_gene: .
CDR3aa: CASSYSRAGKEETQYF

v_gene: TRBV12-3/TRBV12-4
len: 16
j_gene: TRBJ1-2
CDR3aa: CASSWAGGQGKYGYTF

v_gene: TRBV5-6
len: 15
j_gene: TRBJ2-7
CDR3aa: CASSQTGEIPYEQYF

v_gene: TRBV6-2/TRBV6-3
len: 14
j_gene: TRBJ2-4
CDR3aa: CASSYEDIKNIQYF

v_gene: TRBV5-1
len: 13
j_gene: TRBJ1-5
CDR3aa: CASSFNPGQPQHF

v_gene: TRBV4-3
len: 14
j_gene: TRBJ1-6
CDR3aa: CASSQEGAYSPLHF

v_gene: TRBV20-1
len: 12
j_gene: TRBJ2-1
CDR3aa: CSVEGPYWEQFF

v_gene: TRBV6-5
len: 15
j_gene: TRBJ2-7
CDR3aa: CASSNAPGDRGEQYF

v_gene: TRBV29-1
len: 14
j_gene: TRBJ2-5
CDR3aa: CSVEARGIQETQYF

v_gene: TRBV11-1
len: 14
j_gene: TRBJ2-3
CDR3aa: CASSLGFGVPTQYF

v_gene: TRBV12-3/TRBV12-4
len: 15
j_gene: .
CDR3aa: CASTPSSGAPYEQYF

v_gene: TRBV6-2/TRBV6-3
len: 11
j_gene: TRBJ2-7
CDR3aa: CASRRHHEQYF

v_gene: TRBV28
len: 13
j_gene: TRBJ2-4
CDR3aa: CASIGTGAPVQYF

v_gene: TRBV7-2
len: 15
j_gene: TRBJ2-3
CDR3aa: CASSPRSGVVDTQYF

v_gene: TRBV5-4
len: 14
j_gene: TRBJ2-5
CDR3aa: CASSLGVAVETQYF

v_gene: TRBV6-2/TRBV6-3
len: 14
j_gene: TRBJ2-7
CDR3aa: CATGWDRGSYEQYF

v_gene: TRBV29-1
len: 12
j_gene: TRBJ2-7
CDR3aa: CSVRLAGHEQYF

v_gene: TRBV28
len: 12
j_gene: TRBJ1-2
CDR3aa: CASSTRGGGYTF

v_gene: TRBV5-6
len: 15
j_gene: TRBJ2-1
CDR3aa: CASSLRGQRPNEQFF

v_gene: TRBV20-1
len: 15
j_gene: TRBJ1-1
CDR3aa: CSATIRGDVNTEAFF

v_gene: TRBV21-1
len: 17
j_gene: TRBJ1-5
CDR3aa: CASSKAPGPHFNQPQHF

v_gene: TRBV24-1
len: 12
j_gene: TRBJ2-3
CDR3aa: CATSDREDTQYF

v_gene: TRBV4-2
len: 15
j_gene: TRBJ2-1
CDR3aa: CASSQEGRVGNEQFF

v_gene: TRBV2
len: 18
j_gene: TRBJ2-1
CDR3aa: CASSEEGVQGSIHNEQFF

v_gene: TRBV5-1
len: 18
j_gene: TRBJ2-3
CDR3aa: CASSLLPPDGSGTDTQYF

v_gene: TRBV29-1
len: 16
j_gene: TRBJ2-1
CDR3aa: CNVEDPRASSYNEQFF

v_gene: TRBV3-1
len: 15
j_gene: TRBJ1-1
CDR3aa: CASSPQDRFNTEAFF

v_gene: TRBV4-1
len: 13
j_gene: TRBJ1-4
CDR3aa: CASSQVIGEKLFF

v_gene: TRBV7-2
len: 15
j_gene: TRBJ2-1
CDR3aa: CASSLVPLAGGEQFF

v_gene: TRBV6-6
len: 13
j_gene: TRBJ2-5
CDR3aa: CASRIQGEETQYF

v_gene: TRBV12-5
len: 17
j_gene: TRBJ1-5
CDR3aa: CASGLAPPRREHQPQHF

v_gene: TRBV20-1
len: 12
j_gene: TRBJ2-7
CDR3aa: CSGARASDEQYF

v_gene: TRBV9
len: 15
j_gene: TRBJ1-2
CDR3aa: CASSVDEGQGDGYTF

v_gene: TRBV29-1
len: 14
j_gene: TRBJ2-7
CDR3aa: CGVANGGLSYEQYF

v_gene: TRBV6-2/TRBV6-3
len: 16
j_gene: TRBJ2-1
CDR3aa: CASSYQPGVSYNEQFF

v_gene: TRBV11-2
len: 15
j_gene: TRBJ2-5
CDR3aa: CASSSQGLGRETQYF

v_gene: TRBV25-1
len: 14
j_gene: TRBJ2-3
CDR3aa: CASSATDRTDTQYF

v_gene: TRBV7-9
len: 17
j_gene: TRBJ1-2
CDR3aa: CASSPGTGGEVDYGYTF

v_gene: TRBV20-1
len: 15
j_gene: TRBJ2-7
CDR3aa: CSARLTSGGSYEQYF

v_gene: TRBV20-1
len: 16
j_gene: TRBJ2-5
CDR3aa: CSVGDRGSWGRETQYF